Detailed here is one T cell receptor (beta chain). The antigen it binds to is not known. It has no much larger one-base neighbor in the sample; base qualities were not kept. The sample comes from a study of cytotoxic CD8 clonotypes in ibrutinib-treated CLL (dated by TCRdb to about 2021). The study in broad terms: The cohort was composed of 11 relapsed/refractory and about 15 treatment-naive patients; IGHV unmutated status was identified in fewer than 18 patients. Partial responses were observed in roughly 25 patients and complete responses in 2; after a median follow-up of around 64 months, remission was maintained in approximately 15 patients and progression was observed in around twelve. Response samples were taken after a median of roughly 12 months on treatment, ranging from about 6 to 40 months. An average of around 250,000 productive templates and tens of thousands of productive rearrangements was obtained per sample. Of the approximately 87 people in the trial, approximately 24 had longitudinal samples available. Cryopreserved peripheral blood mononuclear cells were collected at three points: before therapy, at response, and at either sustained remission or disease progression. General study outcomes and caveats: Baseline clonality exceeded that of age-matched healthy donors and correlated strongly with circulating CD8+ T-cell counts. Public clonotypes were rare and either shrank or stayed stable during treatment, and the rise in clonality at ibrutinib response reflected expansion of private clonotypes. Sampling times were not matched between patients in sustained remission and patients whose disease was progressing, and lymph node repertoires were not examined. An increase in clonality was observed at ibrutinib response, with clonality remaining stable during sustained remission and falling back toward baseline at progression.

Each clonotype received, on average, about 10x coverage in deep resolution sequencing performed on a MiSeq, where the target depth lay between 1 in 1 million and 1 in 200,000 T cells. TCR beta libraries were generated with the immunoSEQ hsTCRB Kit. In the original analysis: Data were analyzed with ImmunoSEQ Data Assistant and ImmunoSEQ Analyzer, with V, D and J genes assigned per IMGT definitions. Clonality, which ranges from 0 to 1, was calculated as one minus the normalized Shannon entropy of productive rearrangement frequencies. Only overrepresented clonotypes making up at least 0.05% of the repertoire of each patient were included in the public clonotype analysis. Some twelve repertoires from age-matched healthy donors, obtained from immuneACCESS, served as clonality controls. In its TCRdb copy, this immuneACCESS table keeps in-frame sequences only and misses some clones. Where compared with another copy, unresolved V genes explain less than half of these, and the others have no known cause. The V and J calls and the clone size are those of that table, but D and trimming were determined from the DNA. For this sample there are 300,000 to 350,000 clones; roughly 85% appear just once. The ten largest clonotypes hold 6.5% to 8% of the sample.

From V the trimming removes 7 bases and from J it removes 1 base, while the gene matches leave 5 bases of the junction unaccounted for. The germline V gene yields MDHEN for CDR1 and SYDVKM for CDR2. Including cysteine and phenylalanine, the CDR3 has 14 amino acids. Solely the CDR3 DNA is kept, with 42 bases framed from the first base. Roughly 2.2 micrograms of genomic DNA were extracted from cryopreserved PBMCs for TCR beta library preparation. High-throughput TCR beta sequencing was performed on longitudinal blood samples from CLL patients receiving ibrutinib monotherapy. The patients took part in an open-label, single-center phase 2 trial of ibrutinib monotherapy.

This specimen was PBMCs, taken before ibrutinib treatment. The TCR comes from a human donor with chronic lymphocytic leukemia. Here the chain combines TRBV28 and TRBJ1-1, and TRBD1 matches 8 of the central bases. The CDR3 has the sequence CASTWTGRNTEAFF. Here is the DNA: TGTGCCAGCACCTGGACAGGGAGGAACACTGAAGCTTTCTTT.